This TCR beta chain was captured by sequencing in a study of patients and donors after allogeneic stem cell transplantation. This clonotype was picked up many times. MiXCR, run by TCRdb on the RT-PCR reads, gives a single entry per CDR3 protein. The sample shows 800,000 to 1,000,000 distinct CDR3 sequences, more than 15% of them seen only once. This CDR3 has 12 residues. The V end was cut by 7 bases, the J end by 7 bases, with 13 bases between. CDR1 is MNHEY, CDR2 SVGAGI, per germline. The TCR comes from a human donor who was either an allogeneic HSCT recipient or a stem cell or donor lymphocyte infusion donor (not recorded which). It is not recorded whose cells these are; they may come from a transplant donor. The rearrangement links TRBV6-5 to TRBJ1-2; possibly TRBD1 for D (5 bases). Sequenced input: blood, either unsorted or a sorted T cell fraction (not recorded which). In DNA form, the CDR3 reads TGTGCCAGCAATCCTGGCGGGGCTGGCTACACCTTC. The encoded protein is CASNPGGAGYTF.